The 17 T cell receptor beta chains in this list originate from one sample, sequenced in a study of beta chain features in type 1 diabetes. The entirety of the isolated RNA underwent reverse transcription, so expressed TCRB transcripts were sequenced. TCRdb's table, derived via immunoSEQ multiplex PCR, lists solely in-frame clones and lacks some. The table includes 130,000 or so clones, 9% detected once. The antigens for these receptors are not known. Whole-study findings and limits: Type 1 diabetes patients showed a moderate but significant shortening of TCRB CDR3s in all four CD4+ subsets.

Sample: central memory CD4+ T cells from blood. Receptors originate from a young man with type 1 diabetes.

This clone was found a few times. V usage is TRBV10-3 and J usage is TRBJ2-7, with 11 bases identical to TRBD1. CDR1 is ENHRY and CDR2 is SYGVKD in the germline V gene. Losses at the gene ends were 4 bases for V and 3 bases for J; bases not matched to a gene: 5. The CDR3 covers 15 residues. CDR3 protein: CAISVPGTGGYEQYF. The CDR3 DNA reads TGTGCCATCAGTGTCCCCGGGACAGGGGGCTACGAGCAGTACTTC.

V usage is TRBV6-5 and J usage is TRBJ2-1; the match to TRBD2 covers 8 bases. This CDR3 region has 14 residues. CDR1 is MNHEY and CDR2 is SVGAGI in the germline V gene. The V gene end was trimmed by 6 bases and the J gene end by 8 bases; junction bases not matched to a gene: 9. The CDR3 DNA follows: TGTGCCAGCAGAACCCCGGGGGGGAGGGATGAGCAGTTCTTC. Translation gives CASRTPGGRDEQFF.

CDR3 region: CASSPAGTHEQYF. In DNA form, the CDR3 reads TGTGCCAGTAGTCCTGCTGGGACACACGAGCAGTACTTC. This rearrangement joins TRBV19 to TRBJ2-7; D might be TRBD1 (6 bases). The V gene lost 5 bases and the J gene lost 5 bases, with 13 bases spanning the gap. The CDR3 length is 13 residues. Germline CDR1 LNHDA, CDR2 SQIVND (reference sequence).

CDR3 in amino acids: CASSSPSASSYNEQFF. The CDR3 DNA reads TGTGCCAGCAGTTCCCCATCAGCTTCTAGCTACAATGAGCAGTTCTTC. The chain recombines TRBV6-5 with TRBJ2-1; unclear D gene. The CDR3 totals 16 residues. The germline V and J ends were trimmed by 4 bases and 3 bases, with 16 bases remaining between them. Germline-derived CDR1 and CDR2 are MNHEY and SVGAGI.

The chain carries TRBV7-3 and TRBJ2-1; the match to TRBD2 covers 7 bases. Losses at the gene ends were 2 bases for V and 1 base for J; bases not matched to a gene: 5. The CDR3 is 16 residues long. The germline V gene has CDR1 SGHTA and CDR2 FQGTGA. CDR3 residues: CASSLDWGGSYNEQFF. DNA of the CDR3: TGTGCCAGCAGCTTAGATTGGGGGGGATCCTACAATGAGCAGTTCTTC.

This clone was seen a few times. V gene TRBV6-4 combines with J gene TRBJ2-7, with no clear D. CDR3 length: 16 amino acids. Trimming pared 0 bases from V and 2 bases from J, leaving 14 bases between. Per the germline V gene, CDR1 is MRHNA and CDR2 is SNTAGT. The CDR3 protein is CASSDSFGQSTYEQYF. CDR3 sequence (DNA): TGTGCCAGCAGTGACTCATTTGGGCAAAGCACCTACGAGCAGTACTTC.

There are a few counts of this clone. The genes are TRBV5-1 and TRBJ2-1, with 7 bases fitting TRBD2. The CDR3 is 13 amino acids. The J segment lost 10 bases and the V segment lost 0 bases, leaving 4 bases of the junction unmatched. The V gene's germline CDR1 is SGHRS and CDR2 YFSETQ. CDR3 sequence (DNA): TGCGCCAGCAGCTTGGTGGGGGGGTCAGAGCAGTTCTTC. Translating it yields CASSLVGGSEQFF.

This clone was detected many times. The chain couples TRBV4-1 to TRBJ2-3, with D unresolved. Trimming left V 0 bases short and J 9 bases short, with 10 bases between. From germline, CDR1 is MGHRA and CDR2 YSYEKL. This CDR3 has 13 residues. CDR3 sequence: CASSQDLHQTQYF. The CDR3 region has the DNA TGCGCCAGCAGCCAAGATTTACACCAGACGCAGTATTTT.

This clone has at least ten counts. This chain connects TRBV28 to TRBJ2-2; a weak D match, TRBD2 (5 bases). The CDR3 spans 13 residues. The germline gives CDR1 MDHEN, CDR2 SYDVKM. Trimming stripped 5 bases from V and 1 base from J, with 5 bases between. CDR3 nucleotide sequence: TGTGCCAGCAGTGGGAGGAACACCGGGGAGCTGTTTTTT. This sequence encodes CASSGRNTGELFF.

The chain carries TRBV9 and TRBJ2-5; D unresolved. Germline V gives CDR1 SGDLS, CDR2 YYNGEE. This CDR3 is 14 amino acids long. V was clipped by 2 bases and J by 0 bases, with 8 bases between them. The CDR3 region is CASSVRSDQETQYF. CDR3 nucleotides: TGTGCCAGCAGCGTTAGGAGCGACCAAGAGACCCAGTACTTC.

This clone has more than one count but fewer than ten. The chain employs TRBV21-1 and TRBJ1-6. TRBV21-1 is flagged as a pseudogene. This CDR3 is 14 amino acids long. The CDR3 DNA reads TGTGCCAGTAGGAGGGAGCCCTATAATTCACCCCTCCACTTT. It is translated as CASRREPYNSPLHF.

This chain connects TRBV30 to TRBJ2-3; 8 nucleotides match TRBD2. After removal of 4 bases from V and 6 bases from J, the junction contained 3 bases not matched to a gene. The V gene's germline CDR1 is GTSNPN and CDR2 SVGIG (reference sequence). The length of the CDR3 is 12 residues. The CDR3, as DNA: TGTGCCTGGACCGGGGGGGGTGATACGCAGTATTTT. Its translation: CAWTGGGDTQYF.

The chain combines TRBV4-3 with TRBJ2-2; D may be TRBD2 (6 bases). Germline assignment: CDR1 LGHNA and CDR2 YSLEER. Trimming pared 1 base from V and 3 bases from J, leaving 12 bases between. This CDR3 has 16 amino acids. CDR3 coding DNA: TGCGCCAGCAGCCAAGGTTCAAGCGGGTACACCGGGGAGCTGTTTTTT. It encodes CASSQGSSGYTGELFF.

This clone was seen only a few times. The chain links TRBV7-2 to TRBJ2-5, with a possible D match to TRBD1 (5 bases). Between the trimmed V and J ends, which lost 5 bases and 5 bases, there was a span of 15 bases. Germline V gene data show CDR1 as SGHTA and CDR2 as FQGNSA. There are 14 residues in the CDR3. CDR3 residues: CASSKEWAGETQYF. The CDR3 bases are TGTGCCAGCAGCAAGGAGTGGGCAGGGGAGACCCAGTACTTC.

A few counts support this clone. The chain employs TRBV5-1 and TRBJ2-7; possibly TRBD1 for D (5 bases). V lost 0 bases and J 3 bases, leaving 7 bases between the germline ends. Per germline, CDR1 SGHRS and CDR2 YFSETQ. The CDR3 extends over 13 amino acids. In DNA, the CDR3 is TGCGCCAGCAGCTTGGATAGGGGCTACGAGCAGTACTTC. It encodes CASSLDRGYEQYF.

The V call is TRBV7-9, the J call TRBJ2-5; D may be TRBD1 (5 bases). The end of the DNA aligns better with TRBJ2-7, so the J call may be wrong. Germline V lookup: CDR1 SEHNR, CDR2 FQNEAQ (reference sequence). The CDR3 has 13 residues. For the CDR3, the DNA is TGTGCCAGCAGGGTTATTGGGGCCAACGAGCAGTACTTC. It encodes CASRVIGANEQYF.

As regards this clone: The identical CDR3 is also encoded by other nucleotide sequences in the sample. The V gene is TRBV10-3, the J gene TRBJ2-7; 7 nucleotides agree with TRBD1. J lost 2 bases, V lost 3 bases, and 7 bases had no gene match. Germline CDR1 reads ENHRY; CDR2 reads SYGVKD. CDR3 length: 15 residues. The CDR3 DNA reads TGTGCCATCAGTGACGGACAGGTTGACACCTACGAGCAGTACTTC. Protein product: CAISDGQVDTYEQYF.